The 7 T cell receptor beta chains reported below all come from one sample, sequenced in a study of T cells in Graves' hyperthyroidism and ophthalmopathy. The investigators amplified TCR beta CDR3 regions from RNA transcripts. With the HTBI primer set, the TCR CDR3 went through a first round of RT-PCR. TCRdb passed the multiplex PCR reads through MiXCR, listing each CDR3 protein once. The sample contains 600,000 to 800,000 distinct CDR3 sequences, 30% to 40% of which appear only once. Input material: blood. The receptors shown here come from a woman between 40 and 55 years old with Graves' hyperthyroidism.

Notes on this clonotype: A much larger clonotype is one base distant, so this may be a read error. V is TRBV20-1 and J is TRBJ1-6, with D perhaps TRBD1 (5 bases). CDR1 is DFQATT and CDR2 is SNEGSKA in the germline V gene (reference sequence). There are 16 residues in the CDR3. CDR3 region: CSASSNGEAGPSPPHF. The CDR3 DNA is TGCAGTGCTAGTTCTAATGGTGAGGCAGGGCCTTCACCCCCCCACTTT.

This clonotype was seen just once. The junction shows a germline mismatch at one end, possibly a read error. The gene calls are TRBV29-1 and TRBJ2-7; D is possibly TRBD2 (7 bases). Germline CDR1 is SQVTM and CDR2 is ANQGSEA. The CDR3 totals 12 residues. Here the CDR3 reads CNVGGDSSEQYF. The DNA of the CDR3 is TGCAACGTAGGGGGGGACTCCTCCGAGCAGTACTTC.

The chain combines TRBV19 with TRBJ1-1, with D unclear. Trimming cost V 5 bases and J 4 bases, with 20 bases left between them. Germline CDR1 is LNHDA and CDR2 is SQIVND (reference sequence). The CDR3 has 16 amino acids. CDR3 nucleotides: TGTGCCAGTAGTCGATCTTTGTGGGAGAGATCCACTGAAGCTTTCTTT. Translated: CASSRSLWERSTEAFF.

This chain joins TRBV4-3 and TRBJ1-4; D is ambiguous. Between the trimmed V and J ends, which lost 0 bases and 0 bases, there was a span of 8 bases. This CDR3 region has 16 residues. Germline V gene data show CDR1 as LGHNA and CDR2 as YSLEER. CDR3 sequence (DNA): TGCGCCAGCAGCCAAGATCGGCAGGCAACTAATGAAAAACTGTTTTTT. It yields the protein CASSQDRQATNEKLFF.

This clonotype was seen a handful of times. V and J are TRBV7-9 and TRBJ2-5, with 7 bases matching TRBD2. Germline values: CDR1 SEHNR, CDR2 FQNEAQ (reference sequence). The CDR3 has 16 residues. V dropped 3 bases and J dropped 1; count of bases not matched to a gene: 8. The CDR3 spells CASSFGRGGIQETQYF. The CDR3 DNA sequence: TGTGCCAGCAGCTTCGGTCGCGGGGGAATCCAAGAGACCCAGTACTTC.

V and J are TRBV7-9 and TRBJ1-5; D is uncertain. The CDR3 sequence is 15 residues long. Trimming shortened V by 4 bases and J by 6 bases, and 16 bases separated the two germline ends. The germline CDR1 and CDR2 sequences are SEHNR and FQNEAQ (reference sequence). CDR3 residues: CASSSEPTRTQPQHF. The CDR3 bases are TGTGCCAGCAGCTCGGAACCCACTCGGACTCAGCCCCAGCATTTT. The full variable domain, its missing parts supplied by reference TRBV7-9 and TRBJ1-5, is DTGVSQNPRHKITKRGQNVTFRCDPISEHNRLYWYRQTLGQGPEFLTYFQNEAQLEKSRLLSDRFSAERPKGSFSTLEIQRTEQGDSAMYLCASSSEPTRTQPQHFGDGTRLSIL.

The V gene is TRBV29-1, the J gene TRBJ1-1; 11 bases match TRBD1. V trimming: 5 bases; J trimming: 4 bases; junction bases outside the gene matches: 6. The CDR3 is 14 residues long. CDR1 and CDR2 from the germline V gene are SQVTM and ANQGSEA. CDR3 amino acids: CSVHTGQGGTEAFF. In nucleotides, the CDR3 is TGCAGCGTTCATACGGGACAGGGGGGCACTGAAGCTTTCTTT.